One and the same sample provided the 20 T cell receptor beta chains below, sequenced in a study of T cells in women clearing cervical HPV infection (dated by TCRdb to the late 2010s). Receptor libraries were prepared by the immunoSEQ multiplex PCR assay. The table comes from immuneACCESS by way of TCRdb, which keeps in-frame sequences with V and J called. Part of the clones is missing from these tables; in studies checked, under half for an unresolved V gene and the rest for unknown reasons. The sample table holds tens of thousands of clones. The ten largest clones add up to 7.6% of the sample. Sequencing used blood buffy coat. These receptors were taken from a woman between 18 and 75 years old with a cervical HPV16 infection that either progressed to CIN3+ or cleared (not recorded which).

Notes on this clone: The sequenced fragment ends 3 residues before the CDR3 boundary, so the rest is inferred from the germline J gene. The V and J genes are TRBV7-9 and TRBJ1-6, with a tentative D call TRBD1 (5 bases). The CDR3 is 14 residues long. V dropped 5 bases and J dropped 7 bases, with 12 bases sitting between them. Germline CDR1 and CDR2: SEHNR and FQNEAQ (reference sequence). CDR3 DNA, as far as it was read: TGTGCCAGCAGCGAACAGGACACCAATTCACCC. This codes for CASSEQDTNSP. The whole CDR3 is CASSEQDTNSPLHF.

The CDR3 is CASSLQVNNYGYTF. The CDR3 DNA, read in part, is TGTGCCAGCAGCTTACAGGTTAATAACTATGGC. V is TRBV5-6 and J is TRBJ1-2; D may be TRBD1 (5 bases). The CDR3 is cut off 3 residues early in the read; its end comes from the germline J gene. Looked up from germline, CDR1 is SGHDT and CDR2 is YYEEEE. CDR3 length: 14 amino acids. The V gene lost 2 bases and the J gene lost 1 base, with 9 bases spanning the gap.

As for this clone: The read stops 3 residues short of the end of the CDR3; the missing end is completed from the germline J gene. V is TRBV7-9 and J is TRBJ2-3, with 9 bases lining up with TRBD2. Trimming removed 5 bases from V and 3 bases from J; junction bases left unmatched: 6. The CDR3 extends over 15 amino acids. The germline CDR1 and CDR2 sequences are SEHNR and FQNEAQ (reference sequence). Here the CDR3 reads CASSLLAGETDTQYF. CDR3 DNA, as far as it was read: TGTGCCAGCAGCCTCTTAGCGGGGGAAACAGATACG.

For this clone: The read halts 3 residues ahead of the CDR3 end, with the missing end drawn from the germline J gene. The chain is built from TRBV19 and TRBJ1-1; D gene unclear. V lost 7 bases and J lost 0, with 12 bases in between. CDR1 and CDR2 from the germline V gene are LNHDA and SQIVND (reference sequence). This CDR3 region has 14 residues. The covered CDR3 bases are TGTGCCAGTACTTCCCTACCCATGAACACTGAA. Amino acids: CASTSLPMNTE. The whole CDR3 protein reads CASTSLPMNTEAFF.

The CDR3 DNA, read in part, is TGTGCCAGCAGCCGAGACAGGTCCCTCTACGAG. Amino acid sequence: CASSRDRSLYE. The whole CDR3 sequence reads CASSRDRSLYEQYF. This sequence joins TRBV5-6 and TRBJ2-7; a possible D gene is TRBD1 (6 bases). The read halts 3 residues ahead of the CDR3 end, with the missing end drawn from the germline J gene. CDR1 SGHDT and CDR2 YYEEEE come from the germline V gene. The CDR3 is made up of 14 amino acids. Trimming pared 4 bases from V and 3 bases from J, leaving 14 bases between.

About this clone: The sequenced fragment ends 3 residues before the CDR3 boundary, so the rest is inferred from the germline J gene. The chain carries TRBV28 and TRBJ2-3; TRBD1 might be the D (6 bases). The CDR3 totals 17 residues. Germline V gene lookup returns CDR1 MDHEN and CDR2 SYDVKM. The germline V and J ends were trimmed by 5 bases and 4 bases, with 22 bases remaining between them. The CDR3 loop reads CASSPLSTRQDPDTQYF. Partial CDR3 DNA: TGTGCCAGCAGTCCTTTGTCCACTCGACAGGATCCAGATACG. The full variable domain, rest sourced from reference TRBV28 and TRBJ2-3, is DVKVTQSSRYLVKRTGEKVFLECVQDMDHENMFWYRQDPGLGLRLIYFSYDVKMKEKGDIPEGYSVSREKKERFSLILESASTNQTSMYLCASSPLSTRQDPDTQYFGPGTRLTVL.

About this clone: The CDR3 end falls 3 residues outside the read, so it is completed with the germline J gene. This sequence joins TRBV20-1 and TRBJ2-7; TRBD2 aligns across 12 bases. The CDR3 extends over 14 amino acids. In germline, CDR1 is DFQATT, CDR2 SNEGSKA (reference sequence). The ends lost 3 bases at V and 5 bases at J; junction bases unmatched: 5. The CDR3 bases that were read are TGCAGTGCTAGGACTAGCGGGAGTTTCCACGAG. This encodes CSARTSGSFHE. The CDR3 in its entirety is CSARTSGSFHEQYF.

A remark on this clone: The read ends 3 residues shy of where the CDR3 ends; the end is completed using the germline J gene. V and J are TRBV7-3 and TRBJ1-1, with 10 bases identical to TRBD1. V was clipped by 5 bases and J by 4 bases; unmatched bases: 10. Germline CDR1 is SGHTA and CDR2 is FQGTGA. The CDR3 consists of 16 residues. The CDR3 bases that were read are TGTGCCAGCAGCGACGGGGACAGGGGCGAAGGCACTGAA. This encodes CASSDGDRGEGTE. The CDR3 in full is CASSDGDRGEGTEAFF.

Comment on this clone: The read is 3 residues too short to cover the CDR3 end, so that end is filled in from the germline J gene. The chain uses TRBV5-6 and TRBJ1-2, with 8 bases aligning to TRBD1. The CDR3 has 15 residues. The J segment lost 1 base and the V segment lost 3 bases, leaving 5 bases of the junction unmatched. Germline V CDR1 and CDR2: SGHDT, YYEEEE. CDR3 DNA, as far as it was read: TGTGCCAGCAGCTGGGGGACAGGAAATAACTATGGC. It specifies CASSWGTGNNYG. The entire CDR3 protein is CASSWGTGNNYGYTF.

Concerning this clone: Sequencing ends 3 residues short of the CDR3 end; the germline J gene provides the rest. The V and J genes are TRBV5-1 and TRBJ2-7; TRBD1 matches 12 bases. Germline V lookup: CDR1 SGHRS, CDR2 YFSETQ. Trimming took 4 bases from V and 1 from J; bases not matched to a gene: 12. The CDR3 is 18 amino acids. This CDR3 reads CASSLPPGQGAKSYEQYF. The CDR3 DNA, read in part, is TGCGCCAGCAGCCTACCACCGGGACAGGGGGCTAAGTCCTACGAG.

Turning to this clone: The CDR3 end falls 3 residues outside the read, so it is completed with the germline J gene. V usage is TRBV20-1 and J usage is TRBJ1-3; D gene uncertain. The V end was cut by 3 bases, the J end by 0 bases, with 18 bases between. The germline V gene encodes CDR1 DFQATT and CDR2 SNEGSKA (reference sequence). This CDR3 has 17 residues. CDR3 sequence: CSASSGGNSNSGNTIYF. The CDR3 DNA, read in part, is TGCAGTGCTAGTTCTGGCGGGAACAGCAACTCTGGAAACACC.

Points on this clone: The CDR3 end is not reached by the read, which stops 3 residues before it; the germline J gene fills it in. The chain carries TRBV27 and TRBJ1-2, with 7 bases matching TRBD1. CDR1 and CDR2 (germline): MNHEY, SMNVEV (reference sequence). The CDR3 has 13 amino acids. The junction had 5 bases not matched to a gene; V was cut back by 6 bases and J by 4 bases. CDR3 protein: CASRTGSGYGYTF. The sequenced part of the CDR3 DNA is TGTGCCAGCAGGACAGGGTCTGGCTATGGC.

As concerns this clone: The read halts 3 residues ahead of the CDR3 end, with the missing end drawn from the germline J gene. This chain links TRBV7-2 with TRBJ1-2; D is unclear. The CDR3 totals 14 residues. With 1 base removed from V and 3 bases from J, the gap between germline ends came to 9 bases. Germline V CDR1 and CDR2: SGHTA, FQGNSA. The CDR3 bases that were read are TGTGCCAGCAGCTTAGTGAGTAGTGACTATGGC. Amino acids: CASSLVSSDYG. The CDR3 as a whole reads CASSLVSSDYGYTF.

A word on this clone: The read ends 3 residues before the CDR3 terminus; that terminus is restored from the germline J gene. The rearrangement uses TRBV10-2 and TRBJ1-2; D might be TRBD1 (5 bases). V lost 1 base and J lost 2, with 8 bases in between. CDR3 size: 14 residues. The germline V gene has CDR1 WSHSY and CDR2 SAAADI. The CDR3 loop is CASSELTENYGYTF. The sequenced part of the CDR3 DNA is TGCGCCAGCAGTGAGTTGACAGAGAACTATGGC.

Regarding this clone: The germline gene is not matched at one end of the junction; a read error may be the cause. The read ends 3 residues before the CDR3 terminus; that terminus is restored from the germline J gene. V gene TRBV7-9 combines with J gene TRBJ2-3; D uncertain. CDR1 and CDR2 from the germline V gene are SEHNR and FQNEAQ (reference sequence). The CDR3 is 13 residues long. The CDR3 loop is CASSLSSKDTQYF. CDR3 bases read: TGTGCCAGCAGCTTAAGTAGCAAAGATACG.

To note about this clone: The read ends 3 residues before the CDR3 terminus; that terminus is restored from the germline J gene. At the DNA level, this CDR3 is encoded by other sequences in the same sample as well. The V call is TRBV19, the J call TRBJ2-7; D ambiguous. The CDR3 has 12 amino acids. V was pared by 4 bases and J by 1 base, with 5 bases between. Per germline, CDR1 LNHDA and CDR2 SQIVND (reference sequence). CDR3 protein: CASSTGSYEQYF. The CDR3 bases that were read are TGTGCCAGTAGTACGGGTTCCTACGAG.

As concerns this clone: The CDR3 extends 3 residues past the end of the read, so its final part is completed from the germline J gene. V and J are TRBV19 and TRBJ2-1; 7 bases are a match to TRBD2. This CDR3 has 13 residues. V lost 6 bases, J lost 3 bases, and 2 bases stayed unmatched. The germline V gene encodes CDR1 LNHDA and CDR2 SQIVND (reference sequence). CDR3 in amino acids: CASSLADYNEQFF. CDR3 DNA (partial): TGTGCCAGTAGCCTAGCGGACTACAATGAG.

Notes on this clone: The CDR3 end lies 3 residues beyond the end of the read and is filled in from the germline J gene. Other DNA sequences from this sample encode an identical CDR3 as well. V usage is TRBV28 and J usage is TRBJ1-2; D is perhaps TRBD1 (5 bases). Trimming took 5 bases from V and 4 from J, leaving 14 bases between them. The CDR3 has 14 amino acids. Germline CDR1 is MDHEN and CDR2 is SYDVKM. The CDR3 bases that were read are TGTGCCAGCAGTCCGGACCAGGGTGGCTATGGC. This encodes CASSPDQGGYG. The whole CDR3 protein reads CASSPDQGGYGYTF.

Of note for this clone: Read coverage stops 3 residues before the CDR3 terminus; the germline J gene supplies the remainder. This chain joins TRBV20-1 and TRBJ2-7, with 8 bases lining up with TRBD1. This CDR3 spans 14 amino acids. The junction had 11 bases not matched to a gene; V was cut back by 6 bases and J by 4 bases. From germline, CDR1 is DFQATT and CDR2 SNEGSKA (reference sequence). The CDR3 loop is CSARLAGGGYEQYF. CDR3 DNA, as far as it was read: TGCAGTGCCAGGCTCGCAGGGGGCGGGTACGAG.

Notes on this clone: The CDR3 extends 3 residues past the end of the read, so its final part is completed from the germline J gene. This sequence joins TRBV14 and TRBJ2-1; 9 nucleotides line up with TRBD2. V shed 0 bases, J shed 7 bases, and the junction held 10 bases outside the gene matches. CDR1 and CDR2 from the germline V gene are SGHDN and FVKESK. The CDR3 has 17 amino acids. The CDR3 DNA, read in part, is TGTGCCAGCAGCCAAGATCTTCTAGCGGGATGGAGGAATGAG. As protein: CASSQDLLAGWRNE. The full CDR3 protein is CASSQDLLAGWRNEQFF. Combining the CDR3 with reference TRBV14 and TRBJ2-1 gives the whole variable domain EAGVTQFPSHSVIEKGQTVTLRCDPISGHDNLYWYRRVMGKEIKFLLHFVKESKQDESGMPNNRFLAERTGGTYSTLKVQPAELEDSGVYFCASSQDLLAGWRNEQFFGPGTRLTVL.